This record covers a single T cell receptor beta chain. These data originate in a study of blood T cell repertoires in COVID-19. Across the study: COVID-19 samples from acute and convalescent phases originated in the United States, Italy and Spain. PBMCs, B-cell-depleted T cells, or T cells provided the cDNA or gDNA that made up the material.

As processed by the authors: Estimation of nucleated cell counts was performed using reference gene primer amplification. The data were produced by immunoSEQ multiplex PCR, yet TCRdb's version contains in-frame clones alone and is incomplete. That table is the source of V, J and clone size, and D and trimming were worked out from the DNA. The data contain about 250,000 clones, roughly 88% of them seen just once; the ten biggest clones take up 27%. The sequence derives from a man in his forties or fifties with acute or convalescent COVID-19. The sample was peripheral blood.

For the CDR3, the DNA is TGTACCCTAAACAGGGGACTGCTCAATGAGCAGTTCTTC. Amino acid sequence: CTLNRGLLNEQFF. V is TRBV12-3 or TRBV12-4 and J is TRBJ2-1; perhaps TRBD1 as D (7 bases). The CDR3 consists of 13 residues.